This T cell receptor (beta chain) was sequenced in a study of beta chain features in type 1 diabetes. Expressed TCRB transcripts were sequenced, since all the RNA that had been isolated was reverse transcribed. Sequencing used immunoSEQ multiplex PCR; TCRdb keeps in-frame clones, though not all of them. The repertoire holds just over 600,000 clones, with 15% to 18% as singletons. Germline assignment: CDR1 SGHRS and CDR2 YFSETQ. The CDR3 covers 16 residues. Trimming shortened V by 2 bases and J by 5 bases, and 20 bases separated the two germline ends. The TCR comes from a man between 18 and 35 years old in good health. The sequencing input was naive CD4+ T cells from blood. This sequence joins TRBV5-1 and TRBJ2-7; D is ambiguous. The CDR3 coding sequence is TGCGCCAGCAGCTTCCACGGGTTTGCTTTGGCTAACGAGCAGTACTTC. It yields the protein CASSFHGFALANEQYF.